This TCR beta chain was captured in a study of quantifying T cell responses using KT2 cells. Overall study: Reverse transcription used primers in the TCR alpha and beta constant regions.

The J segment lost 4 bases and the V segment lost 5 bases, leaving 10 bases of the junction unmatched. This CDR3 is 14 amino acids long. The germline V gene encodes CDR1 DFQATT and CDR2 SNEGSKA (reference sequence). Each cDNA got a UMI-containing oligo ligated at its 3' end. First-round PCR used 3 to 4 cycles and beta primers RC1.1 and RC1.2 covering TRBC1 and TRBC2. TCRdb re-analysed the UMI-ligation and nested PCR reads in MiXCR, keeping a single row per CDR3 protein. The sample carries fewer than 50,000 distinct CDR3 sequences, 17% recorded once. This clonotype occurred a few times. V usage is TRBV20-1 and J usage is TRBJ1-2; 7 nucleotides align to TRBD1. This clonotype was sampled from a human donor. Material: PBMCs spiked with cells of the T cell clone KT2. The CDR3 DNA reads as TGCAGTGCTGAAATTCAGGGGGGAACCTATGGCTACACCTTC. This sequence encodes CSAEIQGGTYGYTF.